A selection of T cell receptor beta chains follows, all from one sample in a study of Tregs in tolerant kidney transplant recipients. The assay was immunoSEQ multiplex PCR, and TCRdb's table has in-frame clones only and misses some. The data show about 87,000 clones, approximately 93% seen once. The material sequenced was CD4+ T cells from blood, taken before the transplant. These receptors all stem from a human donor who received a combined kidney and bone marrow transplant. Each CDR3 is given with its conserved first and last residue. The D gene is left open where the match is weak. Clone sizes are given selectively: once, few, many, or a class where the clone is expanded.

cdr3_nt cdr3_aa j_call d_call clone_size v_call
TGTGCCAGCTCCCTCGCAGGCGTCTCTGGAAACACCATATATTTT CASSLAGVSGNTIYF TRBJ1-3 NA few TRBV18
TGCGCCAGCAGCCAATCGGGACTAGCGGGAGGGCCCAGCACAGATACGCAGTATTTT CASSQSGLAGGPSTDTQYF TRBJ2-3 TRBD2 NA TRBV4-3
TGTGCCAGCAGCTTAGGAATAGTTACGGTACTAGCGGACACAGATACGCAGTATTTT CASSLGIVTVLADTDTQYF TRBJ2-3 TRBD2 NA TRBV7-9
TGTGCCAGCAGTTTACGGCAAAGACAGGGCGGGTATGGCTACACCTTC CASSLRQRQGGYGYTF TRBJ1-2 TRBD1 NA TRBV27
TGTGCCAGCAGCAGAAGTCAGGGGGACACCGGGGAGCTGTTTTTT CASSRSQGDTGELFF TRBJ2-2 TRBD1 NA TRBV5-4
TGTGCCTGGAGTTTAATCCGGGACATTCAGTACTTC CAWSLIRDIQYF TRBJ2-4 NA NA TRBV30
TGTGCCAGCAGTAATCAGGGGGACGGGGAAAAACTGTTTTTT CASSNQGDGEKLFF TRBJ1-4 TRBD1 NA TRBV27
TGCAGCGTTGCGGGCGACAGGGGAGGCCAACCCCAGCATTTT CSVAGDRGGQPQHF TRBJ1-5 TRBD1 NA TRBV29-1
TGTGCCAGCAACCCACAGTCGACCTATGGCTACACCTTC CASNPQSTYGYTF TRBJ1-2 NA NA TRBV7-2
TGTGCCAGCTCACCATCGGCAGGGCCCTACGAGCAGTACTTC CASSPSAGPYEQYF TRBJ2-7 NA few TRBV18
TGCGCCAGCAGCCCCCCGGGACAGCACTATGGCTACACCTTC CASSPPGQHYGYTF TRBJ1-2 TRBD1 once TRBV4-3
TGTGCCTGGAAAAAGAGAAGGAACACTGAAGCTTTCTTT CAWKKRRNTEAFF TRBJ1-1 NA NA TRBV30
TGTGCCAGCTCACCACCAACCACCCCGGAGGAGCAGTACTTC CASSPPTTPEEQYF TRBJ2-7 NA NA TRBV18
TGTGCCAGCAGCCCGGGGACTACCACCGGAAACATTCAGTACTTC CASSPGTTTGNIQYF TRBJ2-4 TRBD2 NA TRBV11-2
TGCGCCAGCAGCCTGGGACTAGCGGGAGTTGGTGAGCAGTTCTTC CASSLGLAGVGEQFF TRBJ2-1 TRBD2 NA TRBV5-1
TGTGCCAGCAGTATTCCGTTAGGGGGAGATACGCAGTATTTT CASSIPLGGDTQYF TRBJ2-3 NA NA TRBV28
TGTGCCAGCTCACCTTTCTATCAGGGGCCCAGCTCCTACAATGAGCAGTTCTTC CASSPFYQGPSSYNEQFF TRBJ2-1 NA NA TRBV18
TGTGCCAGCACTGGGACAGGGGGCGTAGATACGCAGTATTTT CASTGTGGVDTQYF TRBJ2-3 TRBD1 NA TRBV7-8
TGTGCCAGCAGCCAAGTTCCGGGTTTGCGCTACGAGCAGTACTTC CASSQVPGLRYEQYF TRBJ2-7 NA NA TRBV14
TGTGCCAGTAGACTCGGGACTAGCGGGATAAGTGAGCAGTTCTTC CASRLGTSGISEQFF TRBJ2-1 TRBD2 NA TRBV19
TGTGCCAGCAGCCAATTGGACAGGACTAGCACAGATACGCAGTATTTT CASSQLDRTSTDTQYF TRBJ2-3 TRBD1 NA TRBV16
TGCGCCAGCAGCCCAGCCCGGGGGGCCGGTGTTTGGAATGAGCAGTTCTTC CASSPARGAGVWNEQFF TRBJ2-1 NA NA TRBV5-1
TGTGCCAGCAGTGAGGGGGGATACAGTAGCGAGCAGTACTTC CASSEGGYSSEQYF TRBJ2-7 NA NA TRBV6-1
TGTGCCAGCTCACCACCATGGACAGGGGGTTCATCTGGGGCCAACGTCCTGACTTTC CASSPPWTGGSSGANVLTF TRBJ2-6 TRBD1 NA TRBV18
TGTGCCAGCAGCTTGATGAGTACCGCGAACACCGGGGAGCTGTTTTTT CASSLMSTANTGELFF TRBJ2-2 NA once TRBV5-4
TGTGCCAGCAGCCCAAACCCCACTACTGAAGCTTTCTTT CASSPNPTTEAFF TRBJ1-1 NA NA TRBV7-3
TGTGCCAGCAGCCCGGGACTAGCGGGGAGGGGGTCAGATACGCAGTATTTT CASSPGLAGRGSDTQYF TRBJ2-3 TRBD2 NA TRBV7-6
TGTGCCAGCAGCGCTGGGACTTCGTCCTACGAGCAGTACTTC CASSAGTSSYEQYF TRBJ2-7 NA NA TRBV11-3
TGCGCCAGCAGCCGACGTCCATGGGTACCAGAAGACTGGGGACAAAATGAAAAACTGTTTTTT CASSRRPWVPEDWGQNEKLFF TRBJ1-4 NA NA TRBV5-1
TGTGCCAGCAGCTTAGACTGGGGGGGCCGTCGCTCTTACTACGAGCAGTACTTC CASSLDWGGRRSYYEQYF TRBJ2-7 NA NA TRBV11-3
TGTGCCAGCAGTTACCAGGGCAGTACAACTAATGAAAAACTGTTTTTT CASSYQGSTTNEKLFF TRBJ1-4 NA few TRBV6-5
TGTGCCAGCAGCCAAGCCGGGACTAGCTCCTACGAGCAGTACTTC CASSQAGTSSYEQYF TRBJ2-7 TRBD2 NA TRBV4-2
TGTGCCAGCAGCTTAAGCAGGCACAATGAGCAGTTCTTC CASSLSRHNEQFF TRBJ2-1 NA NA TRBV11-3
TGTGCCAGCAGCCCTATATCGGCACAGGGGACCGGCTACACCTTC CASSPISAQGTGYTF TRBJ1-2 TRBD1 NA TRBV7-2
TGTGCCAGCACCCGCGGGAGGGCCACAGATACGCAGTATTTT CASTRGRATDTQYF TRBJ2-3 TRBD2 NA TRBV2
TGTGCCACCCAACGGGGACGTAGGAGACTAGATGGCTACACCTTC CATQRGRRRLDGYTF TRBJ1-2 NA NA TRBV6-5
TGTGCCAGCACCCTCCAGGGGGCGGATGGCTACACCTTC CASTLQGADGYTF TRBJ1-2 TRBD1 NA TRBV16
TGTGCCAGCAGCCTCCGACTAGCGGGAGGGCCGAGATTGAACGAGCAGTACTTC CASSLRLAGGPRLNEQYF TRBJ2-7 TRBD2 NA TRBV7-2
TGTGCCAGCAGCTCTTCAGACAGGTTCCATGGCTACACCTTC CASSSSDRFHGYTF TRBJ1-2 NA NA TRBV11-2
TGTGCCAGCAGCTTATACGGGGGAAGCGAGCAGTACTTC CASSLYGGSEQYF TRBJ2-7 NA NA TRBV7-9
TGTGCCATCAGCCTAACGAACACTGAAGCTTTCTTT CAISLTNTEAFF TRBJ1-1 NA NA TRBV10-3
TGTGCCAGCAGCTCCGCTGGGGCCAACGTCCTGACTTTC CASSSAGANVLTF TRBJ2-6 NA NA TRBV7-9
TGTGCCAGCAGTCCCGACATGAATTCCCCCCTCCACTTT CASSPDMNSPLHF TRBJ1-6 NA NA TRBV28
TGTGCCACCAGGCGGGGGCTAAACACCGGGGAGCTGTTTTTT CATRRGLNTGELFF TRBJ2-2 NA NA TRBV15
TGTGCCAGCAGTGAAGGAGGGGGCAATTCCCCCCTCCACTTT CASSEGGGNSPLHF TRBJ1-6 TRBD1 once TRBV2
TGTGCCAGCAGCATAGCGGGAGCCACCGGGGAGCTGTTTTTT CASSIAGATGELFF TRBJ2-2 TRBD2 NA TRBV9
TGCGCCAGCAGCCAAGATACGACAGGGACCTATGGCTACACCTTC CASSQDTTGTYGYTF TRBJ1-2 TRBD1 NA TRBV4-3
TGTGCCAGCAGCGCCGTACTAGCGAGATCCTACGAGCAGTACTTC CASSAVLARSYEQYF TRBJ2-7 TRBD2 NA TRBV6-4
TGTGCCAGCAGCTTAGACAGGGGATGGCTGTTTTTT CASSLDRGWLFF TRBJ2-2 NA NA TRBV11-2
TGCGCCAGCAGCCAAGGACAAGTCCACGAGCAGTACTTC CASSQGQVHEQYF TRBJ2-7 NA NA TRBV4-3